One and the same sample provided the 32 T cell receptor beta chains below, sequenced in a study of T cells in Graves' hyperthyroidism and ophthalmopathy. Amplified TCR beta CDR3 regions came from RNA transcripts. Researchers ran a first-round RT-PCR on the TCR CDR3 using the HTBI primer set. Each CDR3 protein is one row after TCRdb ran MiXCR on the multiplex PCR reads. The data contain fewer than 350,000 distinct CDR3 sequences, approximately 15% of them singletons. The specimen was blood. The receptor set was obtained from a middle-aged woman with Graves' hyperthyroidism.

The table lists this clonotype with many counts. This CDR3 is CASSWNLGPYEQYF. DNA for the CDR3: TGTGCCAGCAGTTGGAACCTAGGACCCTACGAGCAGTACTTC. The rearrangement uses TRBV28 and TRBJ2-7, with D uncertain. CDR1 and CDR2 (germline): MDHEN, SYDVKM. V was trimmed by 4 bases and J by 2 bases, leaving 12 bases between them. The CDR3 covers 14 residues.

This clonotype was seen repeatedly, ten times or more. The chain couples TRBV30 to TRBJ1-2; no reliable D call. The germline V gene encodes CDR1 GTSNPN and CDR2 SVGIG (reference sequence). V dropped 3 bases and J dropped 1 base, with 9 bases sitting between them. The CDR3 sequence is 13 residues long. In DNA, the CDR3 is TGTGCCTGGAGCCACAGTAATAACTATGGCTACACCTTC. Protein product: CAWSHSNNYGYTF.

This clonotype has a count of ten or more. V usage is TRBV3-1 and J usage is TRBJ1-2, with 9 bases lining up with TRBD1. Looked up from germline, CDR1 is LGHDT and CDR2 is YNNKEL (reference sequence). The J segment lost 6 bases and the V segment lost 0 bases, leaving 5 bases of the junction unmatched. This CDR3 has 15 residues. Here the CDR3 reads CASSQDGRTGDGYTF. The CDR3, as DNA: TGTGCCAGCAGCCAAGACGGTCGGACAGGGGATGGCTACACCTTC.

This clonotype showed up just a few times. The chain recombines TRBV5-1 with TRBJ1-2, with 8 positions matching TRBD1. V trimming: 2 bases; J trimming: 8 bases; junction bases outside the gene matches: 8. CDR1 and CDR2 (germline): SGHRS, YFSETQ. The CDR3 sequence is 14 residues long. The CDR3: CASSLSTGEDGYTF. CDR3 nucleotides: TGCGCCAGCAGCTTATCGACAGGGGAGGACGGCTACACCTTC.

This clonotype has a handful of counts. CDR3 amino acids: CASSRNRDTEAFF. The DNA of the CDR3 is TGTGCCAGTAGTCGAAACCGGGACACTGAAGCTTTCTTT. J is TRBJ1-1 and V is TRBV19; no firm D call. Germline loops: CDR1 LNHDA, CDR2 SQIVND (reference sequence). The CDR3 contains 13 residues. Deletions cut 5 bases from V and 3 bases from J, with 10 bases between.

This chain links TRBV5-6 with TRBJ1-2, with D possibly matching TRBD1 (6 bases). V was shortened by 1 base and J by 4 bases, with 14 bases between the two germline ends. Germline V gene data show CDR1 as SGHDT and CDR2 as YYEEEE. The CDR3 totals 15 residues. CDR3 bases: TGTGCCAGCAGCTTGTGGGGGGCATCACCCTATGGCTACACCTTC. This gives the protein CASSLWGASPYGYTF.

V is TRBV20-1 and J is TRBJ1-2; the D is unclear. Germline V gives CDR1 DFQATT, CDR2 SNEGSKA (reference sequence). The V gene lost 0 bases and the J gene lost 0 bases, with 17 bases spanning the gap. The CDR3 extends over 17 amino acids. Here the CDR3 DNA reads TGCAGTGCTAGAGATTTAAGAGGGAGTTCCTCTAACTATGGCTACACCTTC. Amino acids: CSARDLRGSSSNYGYTF.

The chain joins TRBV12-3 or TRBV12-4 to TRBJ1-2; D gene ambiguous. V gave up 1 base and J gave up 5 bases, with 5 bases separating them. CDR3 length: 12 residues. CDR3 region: CASSLEQYGYTF. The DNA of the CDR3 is TGTGCCAGCAGTTTAGAACAATATGGCTACACCTTC.

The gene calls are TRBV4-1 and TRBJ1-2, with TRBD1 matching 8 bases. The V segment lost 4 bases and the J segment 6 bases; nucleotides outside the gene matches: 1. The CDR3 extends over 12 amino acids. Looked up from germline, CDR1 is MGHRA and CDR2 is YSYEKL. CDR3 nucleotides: TGCGCCAGCAGCCCGGGACAGGATGGCTACACCTTC. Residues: CASSPGQDGYTF.

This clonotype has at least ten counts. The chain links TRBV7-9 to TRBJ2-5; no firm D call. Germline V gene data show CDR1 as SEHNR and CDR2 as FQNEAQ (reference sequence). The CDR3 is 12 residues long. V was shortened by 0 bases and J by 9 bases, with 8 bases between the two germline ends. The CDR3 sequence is CASSLALRAQYF. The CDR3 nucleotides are TGTGCCAGCAGCTTAGCACTCCGGGCCCAGTACTTC.

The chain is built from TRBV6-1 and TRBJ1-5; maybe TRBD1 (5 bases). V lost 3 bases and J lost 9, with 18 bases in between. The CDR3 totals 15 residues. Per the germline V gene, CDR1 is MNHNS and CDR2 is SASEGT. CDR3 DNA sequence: TGTGCCAGCAGTGACACAATCGACGGGGCTAGGCCCCAGCATTTT. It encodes CASSDTIDGARPQHF.

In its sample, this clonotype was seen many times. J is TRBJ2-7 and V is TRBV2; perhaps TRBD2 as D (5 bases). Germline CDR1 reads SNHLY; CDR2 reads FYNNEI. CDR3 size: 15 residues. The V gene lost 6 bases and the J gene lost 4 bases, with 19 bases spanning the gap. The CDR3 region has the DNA TGTGCCAGCAGCGGAAAGATAGGTAGCGCGTACGAGCAGTACTTC. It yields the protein CASSGKIGSAYEQYF.

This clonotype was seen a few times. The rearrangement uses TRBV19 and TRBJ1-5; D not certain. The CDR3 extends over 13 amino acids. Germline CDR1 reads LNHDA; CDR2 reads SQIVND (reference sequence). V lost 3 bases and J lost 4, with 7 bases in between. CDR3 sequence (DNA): TGTGCCAGTAGTATCACCCCGAATCAGCCCCAGCATTTT. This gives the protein CASSITPNQPQHF. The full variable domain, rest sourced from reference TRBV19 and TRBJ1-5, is DGGITQSPKYLFRKEGQNVTLSCEQNLNHDAMYWYRQDPGQGLRLIYYSQIVNDFQKGDIAEGYSVSREKKESFPLTVTSAQKNPTAFYLCASSITPNQPQHFGDGTRLSIL.

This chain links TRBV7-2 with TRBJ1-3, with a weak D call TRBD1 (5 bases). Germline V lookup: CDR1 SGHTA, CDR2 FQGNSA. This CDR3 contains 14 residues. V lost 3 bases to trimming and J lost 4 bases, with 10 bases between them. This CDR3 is CASSFGARGNTIYF. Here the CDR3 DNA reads TGTGCCAGCAGCTTCGGGGCGAGAGGAAACACCATATATTTT.

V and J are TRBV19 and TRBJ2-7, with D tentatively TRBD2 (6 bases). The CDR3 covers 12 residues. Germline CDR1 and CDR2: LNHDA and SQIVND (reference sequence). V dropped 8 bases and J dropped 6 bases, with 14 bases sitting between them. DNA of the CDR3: TGTGCCAGTGGGGGGTCAGGCGGCGAGCAGTACTTC. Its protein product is CASGGSGGEQYF.

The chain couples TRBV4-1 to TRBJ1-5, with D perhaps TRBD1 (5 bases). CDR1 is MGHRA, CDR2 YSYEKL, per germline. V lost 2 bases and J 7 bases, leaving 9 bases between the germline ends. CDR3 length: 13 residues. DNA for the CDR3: TGCGCCAGCAGCCAAAGGGACGGCCAGCCCCAGCATTTT. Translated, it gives CASSQRDGQPQHF.

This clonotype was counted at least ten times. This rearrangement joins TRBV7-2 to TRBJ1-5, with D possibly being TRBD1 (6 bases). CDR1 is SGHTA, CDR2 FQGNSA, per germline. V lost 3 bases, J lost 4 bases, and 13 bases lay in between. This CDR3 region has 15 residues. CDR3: CASSFAQGSNQPQHF. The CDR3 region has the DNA TGTGCCAGCAGCTTTGCACAGGGTTCTAATCAGCCCCAGCATTTT.

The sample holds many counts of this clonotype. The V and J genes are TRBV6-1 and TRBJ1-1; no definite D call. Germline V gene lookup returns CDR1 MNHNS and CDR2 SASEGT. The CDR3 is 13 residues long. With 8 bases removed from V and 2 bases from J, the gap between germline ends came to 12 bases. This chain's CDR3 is CASPFRVNTEAFF. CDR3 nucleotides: TGTGCCAGCCCCTTCAGAGTAAACACTGAAGCTTTCTTT.

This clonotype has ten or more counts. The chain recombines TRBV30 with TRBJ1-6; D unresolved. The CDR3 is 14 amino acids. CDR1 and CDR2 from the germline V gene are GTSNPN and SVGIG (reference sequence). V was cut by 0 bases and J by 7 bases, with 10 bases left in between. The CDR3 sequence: CAWSVRTGNSPLHF. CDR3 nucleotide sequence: TGTGCCTGGAGTGTCCGAACGGGAAATTCACCCCTCCACTTT. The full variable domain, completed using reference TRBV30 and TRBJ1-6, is SQTIHQWPATLVQPVGSPLSLECTVEGTSNPNLYWYRQAAGRGLQLLFYSVGIGQISSEVPQNLSASRPQDRQFILSSKKLLLSDSGFYLCAWSVRTGNSPLHFGNGTRLTVT.

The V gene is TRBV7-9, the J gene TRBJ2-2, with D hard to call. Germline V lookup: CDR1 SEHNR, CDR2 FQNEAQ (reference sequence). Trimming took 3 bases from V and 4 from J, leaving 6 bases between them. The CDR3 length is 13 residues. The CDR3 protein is CASSFASTGELFF. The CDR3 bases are TGTGCCAGCAGCTTTGCGAGCACCGGGGAGCTGTTTTTT.

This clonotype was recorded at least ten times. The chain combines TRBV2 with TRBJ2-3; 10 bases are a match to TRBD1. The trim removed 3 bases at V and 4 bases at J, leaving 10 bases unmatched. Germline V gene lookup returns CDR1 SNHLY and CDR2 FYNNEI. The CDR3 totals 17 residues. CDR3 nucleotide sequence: TGTGCCAGCAGTGAGGCGCGGACAGGGGGAGGTGCAGATACGCAGTATTTT. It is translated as CASSEARTGGGADTQYF.

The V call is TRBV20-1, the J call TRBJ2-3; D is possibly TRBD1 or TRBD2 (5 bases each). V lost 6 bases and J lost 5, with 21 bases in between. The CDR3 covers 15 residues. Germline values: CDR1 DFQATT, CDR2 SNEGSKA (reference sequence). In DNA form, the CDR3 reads TGCAGTGCGGGACGCGCCACAGTAAGCGGAGATACGCAGTATTTT. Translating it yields CSAGRATVSGDTQYF.

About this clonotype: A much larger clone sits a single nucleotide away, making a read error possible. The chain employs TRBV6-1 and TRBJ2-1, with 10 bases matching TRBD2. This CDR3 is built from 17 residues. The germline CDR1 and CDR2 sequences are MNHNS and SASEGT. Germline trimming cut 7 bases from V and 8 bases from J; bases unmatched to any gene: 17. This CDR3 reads CASTHGKAGGPMYEQFF. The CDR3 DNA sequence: TGTGCCAGCACCCATGGAAAAGCGGGAGGGCCAATGTATGAGCAGTTCTTC.

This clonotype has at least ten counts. The CDR3 here is CSAFQPGYNEQFF. The CDR3 coding sequence is TGCAGTGCTTTTCAGCCGGGGTACAATGAGCAGTTCTTC. The chain employs TRBV20-1 and TRBJ2-1; the D gene is possibly TRBD2 (5 bases). Trimming stripped 5 bases from V and 4 bases from J, with 12 bases between. CDR1 DFQATT and CDR2 SNEGSKA come from the germline V gene (reference sequence). CDR3 size: 13 residues.

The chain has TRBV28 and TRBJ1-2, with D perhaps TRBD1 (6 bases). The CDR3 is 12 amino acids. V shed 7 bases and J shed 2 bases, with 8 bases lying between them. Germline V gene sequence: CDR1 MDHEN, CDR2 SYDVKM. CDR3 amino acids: CASIQGNYGYTF. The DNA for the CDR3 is TGTGCCAGCATCCAGGGGAACTATGGCTACACCTTC.

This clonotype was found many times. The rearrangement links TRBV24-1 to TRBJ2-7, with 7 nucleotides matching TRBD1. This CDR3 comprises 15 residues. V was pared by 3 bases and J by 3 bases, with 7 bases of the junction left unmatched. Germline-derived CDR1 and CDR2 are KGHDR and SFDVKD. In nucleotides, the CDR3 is TGTGCCACCAGTGATCCTGAGGGGGCGGTCTACGAGCAGTACTTC. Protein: CATSDPEGAVYEQYF.

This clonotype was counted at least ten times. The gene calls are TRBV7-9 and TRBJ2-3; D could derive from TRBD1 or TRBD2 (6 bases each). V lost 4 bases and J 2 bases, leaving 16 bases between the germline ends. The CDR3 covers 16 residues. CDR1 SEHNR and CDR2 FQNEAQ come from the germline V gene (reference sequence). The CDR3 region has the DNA TGTGCCAGCAGCTCTCACACCGGGGGCAACACAGATACGCAGTATTTT. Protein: CASSSHTGGNTDTQYF.

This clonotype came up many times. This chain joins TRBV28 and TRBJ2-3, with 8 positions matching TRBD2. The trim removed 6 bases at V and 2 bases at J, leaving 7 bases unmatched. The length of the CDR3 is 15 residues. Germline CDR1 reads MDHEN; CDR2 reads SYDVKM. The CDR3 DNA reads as TGTGCCAGCAGGCTTAGCGGGGTAAACACAGATACGCAGTATTTT. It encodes CASRLSGVNTDTQYF.

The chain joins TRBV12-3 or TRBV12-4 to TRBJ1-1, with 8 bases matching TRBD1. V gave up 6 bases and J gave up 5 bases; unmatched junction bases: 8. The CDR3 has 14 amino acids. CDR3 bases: TGTGCCAGCAGCCGACAGGGGCGGTGGACTGAAGCTTTCTTT. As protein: CASSRQGRWTEAFF.

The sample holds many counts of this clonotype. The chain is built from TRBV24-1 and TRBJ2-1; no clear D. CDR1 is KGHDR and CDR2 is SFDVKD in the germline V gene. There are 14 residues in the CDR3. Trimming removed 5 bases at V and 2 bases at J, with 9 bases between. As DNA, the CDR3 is TGTGCCACCAGTGGAGAGGCCGCCTACAATGAGCAGTTCTTC. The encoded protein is CATSGEAAYNEQFF.

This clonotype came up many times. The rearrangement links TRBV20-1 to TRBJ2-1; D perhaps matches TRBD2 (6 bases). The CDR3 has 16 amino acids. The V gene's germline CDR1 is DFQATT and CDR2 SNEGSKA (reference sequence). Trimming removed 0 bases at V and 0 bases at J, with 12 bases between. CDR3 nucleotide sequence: TGCAGTGCTAGAGATAGGAGGGGAAGCTCCTACAATGAGCAGTTCTTC. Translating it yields CSARDRRGSSYNEQFF.

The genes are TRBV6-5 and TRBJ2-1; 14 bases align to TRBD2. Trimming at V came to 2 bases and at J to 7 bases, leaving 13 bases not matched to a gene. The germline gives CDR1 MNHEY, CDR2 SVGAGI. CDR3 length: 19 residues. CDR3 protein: CASSYAGLAGVSPSNEQFF. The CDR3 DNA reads TGTGCCAGCAGTTACGCGGGACTAGCGGGAGTTTCTCCCTCGAATGAGCAGTTCTTC.